This entry concerns a single TCR beta chain. The sample is drawn from a study of T cell repertoires and Cas9 in healthy adults. Produced via immunoSEQ multiplex PCR; TCRdb's table is partial and in-frame only. The table shows 20,000 to 25,000 clones, with about nine tenths occurring only once. The CDR3 is 16 residues long. The germline V gene encodes CDR1 SGHRS and CDR2 YFSETQ. J was trimmed by 3 bases and V by 4 bases; bases with no gene match: 10. The source material was CD4+ effector T cells (CD127+, CD25-, CD137-, CD154-) from PBMCs; culture status not recorded. This clonotype was sampled from a human donor in good health. V usage is TRBV5-1 and J usage is TRBJ2-1; 7 bases agree with TRBD1. In DNA form, the CDR3 reads TGCGCCAGCAGCACGGAACCGGGACAGTTCTACAATGAGCAGTTCTTC. Translated: CASSTEPGQFYNEQFF.